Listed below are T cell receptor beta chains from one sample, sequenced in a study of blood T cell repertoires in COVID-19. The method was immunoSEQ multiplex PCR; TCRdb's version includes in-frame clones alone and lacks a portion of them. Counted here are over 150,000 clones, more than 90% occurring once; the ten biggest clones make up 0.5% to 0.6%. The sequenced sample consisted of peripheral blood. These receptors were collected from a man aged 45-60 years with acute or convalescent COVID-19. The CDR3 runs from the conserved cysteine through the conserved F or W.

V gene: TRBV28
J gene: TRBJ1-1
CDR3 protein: CASTYRALNTEAFF

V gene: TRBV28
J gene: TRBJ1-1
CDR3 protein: CASSPPRATEAFF

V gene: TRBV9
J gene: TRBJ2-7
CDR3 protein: CASSPQEGTVYEQYF

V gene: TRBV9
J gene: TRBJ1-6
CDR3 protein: CASSPGQKNSPLHF

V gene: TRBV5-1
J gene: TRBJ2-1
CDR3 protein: CASSTAGGANNEQFF

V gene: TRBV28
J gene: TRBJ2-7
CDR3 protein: CASTATPALSYEQYF

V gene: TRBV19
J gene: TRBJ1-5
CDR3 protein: CASTDRARGNQPQHF

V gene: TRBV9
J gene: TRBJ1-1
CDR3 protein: CASSVVPQNTEAFF

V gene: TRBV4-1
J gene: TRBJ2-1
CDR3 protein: CASSPRVDRASYNEQFF

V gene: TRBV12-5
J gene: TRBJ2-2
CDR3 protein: CASGLVLRGGTGELFF

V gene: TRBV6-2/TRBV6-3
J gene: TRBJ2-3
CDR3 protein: CASSARGGVTDTQYF

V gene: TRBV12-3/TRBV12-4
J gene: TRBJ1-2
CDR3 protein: CATRVSANYGYTF

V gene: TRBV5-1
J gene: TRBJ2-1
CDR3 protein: CASSWGPGLDNEQFF

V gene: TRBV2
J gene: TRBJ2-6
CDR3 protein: CASRAQGTGANVLTF

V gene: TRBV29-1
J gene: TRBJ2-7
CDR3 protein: CSVSTDRVMYF

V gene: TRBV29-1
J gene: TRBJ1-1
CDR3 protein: CSVKDGGGTEAFF

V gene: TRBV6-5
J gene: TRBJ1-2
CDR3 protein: CASSLRTGSRGYTF

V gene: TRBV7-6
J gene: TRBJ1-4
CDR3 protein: CASSLTGTLTNEKLFF

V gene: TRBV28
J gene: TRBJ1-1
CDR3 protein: CASRFRADTEAFF

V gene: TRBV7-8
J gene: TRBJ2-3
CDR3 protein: CASSLVSAGHTDTQYF

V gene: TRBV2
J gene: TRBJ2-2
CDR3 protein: CASSVSGESGELFF

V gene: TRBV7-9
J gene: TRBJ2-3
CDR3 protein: CASSRRASGGQDTQYF

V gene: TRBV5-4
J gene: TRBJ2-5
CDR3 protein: CASTSGGETQYF

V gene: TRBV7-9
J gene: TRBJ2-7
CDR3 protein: CASSPARASYEQYF

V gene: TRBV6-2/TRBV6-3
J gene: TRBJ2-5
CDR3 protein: CASSYSLLTSGGQETQYF

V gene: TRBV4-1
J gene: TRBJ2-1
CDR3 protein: CASSQDGRNEQFF

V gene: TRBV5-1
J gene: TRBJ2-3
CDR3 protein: CASSSSAGGAGDTQYF

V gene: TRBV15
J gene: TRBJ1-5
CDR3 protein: CATSRESQVRQPQHF

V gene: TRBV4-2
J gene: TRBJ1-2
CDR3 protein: CASSQAGGLAGYTF

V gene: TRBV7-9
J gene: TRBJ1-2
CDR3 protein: CASRPQGAAVGYTF

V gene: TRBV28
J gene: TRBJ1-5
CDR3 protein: CASSPGGQPQHF

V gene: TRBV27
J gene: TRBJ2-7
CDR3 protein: CASSSGTNYEQYF

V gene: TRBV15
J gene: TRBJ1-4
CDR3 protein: CATSRGAVEKLFF

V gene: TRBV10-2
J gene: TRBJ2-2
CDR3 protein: CASSEVAGGELFF

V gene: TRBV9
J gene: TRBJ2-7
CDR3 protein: CASSVGIGAHEQYF

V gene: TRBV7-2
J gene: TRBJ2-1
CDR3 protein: CASSLWANQAGNEQFF

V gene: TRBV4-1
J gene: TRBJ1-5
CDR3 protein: CASSQDSAGTLAQHF

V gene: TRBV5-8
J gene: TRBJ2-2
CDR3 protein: CASSPGTGDTGELFF

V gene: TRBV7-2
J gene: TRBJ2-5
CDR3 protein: CASSLEFISAGETQYF

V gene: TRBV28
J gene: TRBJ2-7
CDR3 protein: CASNIMGAGEASEQYF

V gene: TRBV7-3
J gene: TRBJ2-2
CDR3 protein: CASSSGTSNTGELFF

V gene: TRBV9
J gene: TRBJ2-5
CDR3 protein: CASSVVTGGPFETQYF

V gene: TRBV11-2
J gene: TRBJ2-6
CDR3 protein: CASRLGSGANVLTF

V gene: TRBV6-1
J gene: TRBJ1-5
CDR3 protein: CASSETRGGGQPQHF

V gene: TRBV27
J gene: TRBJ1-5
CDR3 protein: CASRDSIFSNQPQHF

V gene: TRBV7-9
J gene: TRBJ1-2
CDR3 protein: CASSFSHPQEGYTF

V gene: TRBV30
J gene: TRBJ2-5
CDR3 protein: CAWSRKLAGLETQYF

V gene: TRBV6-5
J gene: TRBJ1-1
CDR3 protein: CASSYSFRAIEAFF

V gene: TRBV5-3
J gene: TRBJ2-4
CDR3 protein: CARSLVEGLGLAKNIQYF

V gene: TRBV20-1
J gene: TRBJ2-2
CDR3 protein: CSAKGKGELFF

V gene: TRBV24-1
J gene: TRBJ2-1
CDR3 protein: CATSDPGGVYYNEQFF

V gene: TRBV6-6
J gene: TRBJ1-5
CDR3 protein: CASTADKGRNQPQHF

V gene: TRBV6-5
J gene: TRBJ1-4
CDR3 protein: CASSYSTQGSEKLFF

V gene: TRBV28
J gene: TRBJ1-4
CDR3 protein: CASSSGQGSVYEKLFF

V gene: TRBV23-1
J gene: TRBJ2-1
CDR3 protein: CASTKLSSYNEQFF

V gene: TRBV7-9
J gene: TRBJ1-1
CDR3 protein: CASSLSTPNTEAFF

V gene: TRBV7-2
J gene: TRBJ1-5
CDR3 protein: CASSLTRGGSNQPQHF